The text below deals with one TCR beta chain. What it binds is not known. The data were taken from a study of T-cell memory formation after mild COVID-19. Study findings and constraints: Memory sampled before infection contained some responding clones, suggesting cross-reactive memory joined.

It was 5'RACE with constant-segment primers that produced the TCR alpha and TCR beta cDNA libraries, which carried sample barcodes and UMIs. One entry per CDR3 protein, called by TCRdb with MiXCR from the 5' RACE reads. The sample includes a few hundred thousand distinct CDR3 sequences, roughly 19% seen only once; the top ten take under 25%. The germline V gene encodes CDR1 LGHNA and CDR2 YNFKEQ. The length of the CDR3 is 13 residues. The V gene lost 6 bases and the J gene lost 2 bases, with 10 bases spanning the gap. Sequencing used PBMCs or a T cell subset sorted from them (not recorded which). The chain joins TRBV4-2 to TRBJ2-5; D not certain. The TCR sequence derives from a man between 18 and 29 years old who had mild COVID-19 (a few samples of this study predate the infection). Cell type and time point are not known. CDR3 residues: CASRGVSQETQYF. CDR3 sequence (DNA): TGTGCCAGCAGGGGCGTATCACAAGAGACCCAGTACTTC.